The TCR beta chain under discussion was sequenced for a study of beta chain features in type 1 diabetes. Germline CDR1 LGHNA, CDR2 YNFKEQ. Trimming removed 4 bases from V and 4 bases from J; junction bases left unmatched: 8. This CDR3 has 16 residues. Study observations and caveats: Insertions at VDJ junctions were less frequent in type 1 diabetes patients. These patients also deleted more nucleotides at the same junctions.

This clone was observed a handful of times. What it binds is not known. Expressed TCRB transcripts were sequenced because the isolated RNA had all been reverse transcribed beforehand. The table came from immunoSEQ multiplex PCR; TCRdb's copy has only in-frame clones and leaves some out. The sample holds 350,000 to 400,000 clones, roughly 16% seen once. This chain joins TRBV4-2 and TRBJ2-1; 9 bases agree with TRBD2. The TCR was taken from a woman aged 18-30 years in good health. The sample taken for sequencing was naive CD4+ T cells from blood. The CDR3 sequence is CASSLSGRAEYNEQFF. In nucleotides, the CDR3 is TGTGCCAGCAGCCTTAGCGGGAGAGCAGAGTACAATGAGCAGTTCTTC.